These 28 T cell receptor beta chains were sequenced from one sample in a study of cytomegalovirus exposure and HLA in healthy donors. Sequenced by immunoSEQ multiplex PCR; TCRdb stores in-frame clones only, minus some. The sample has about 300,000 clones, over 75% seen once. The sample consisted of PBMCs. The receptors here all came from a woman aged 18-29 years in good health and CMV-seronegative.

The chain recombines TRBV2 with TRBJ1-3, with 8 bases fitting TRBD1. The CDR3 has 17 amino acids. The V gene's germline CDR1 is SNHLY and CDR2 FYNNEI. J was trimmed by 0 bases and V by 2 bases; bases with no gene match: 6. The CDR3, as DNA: TGTGCCAGCAGTGAAAGGGACAGGCCCTCCTCTGGAAACACCATATATTTT. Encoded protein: CASSERDRPSSGNTIYF.

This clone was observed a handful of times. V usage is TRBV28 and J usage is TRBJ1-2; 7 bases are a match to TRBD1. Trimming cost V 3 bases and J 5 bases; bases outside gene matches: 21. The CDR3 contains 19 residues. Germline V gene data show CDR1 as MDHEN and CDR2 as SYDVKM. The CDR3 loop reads CASSFKLGKTGAYLYGYTF. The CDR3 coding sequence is TGTGCCAGCAGTTTCAAGTTGGGAAAAACAGGGGCGTACCTGTATGGCTACACCTTC.

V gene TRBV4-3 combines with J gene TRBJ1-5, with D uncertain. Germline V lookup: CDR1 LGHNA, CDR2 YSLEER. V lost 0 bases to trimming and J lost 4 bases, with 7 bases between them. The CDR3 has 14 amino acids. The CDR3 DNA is TGCGCCAGCAGCCAAGAGCTTCGGAATCAGCCCCAGCATTTT. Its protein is CASSQELRNQPQHF.

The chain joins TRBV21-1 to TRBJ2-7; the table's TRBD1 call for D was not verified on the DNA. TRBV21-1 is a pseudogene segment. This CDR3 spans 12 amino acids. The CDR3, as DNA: TGTGCCAGCAGCAAAGACACCTACGAGCAGTACTTC. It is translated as CASSKDTYEQYF.

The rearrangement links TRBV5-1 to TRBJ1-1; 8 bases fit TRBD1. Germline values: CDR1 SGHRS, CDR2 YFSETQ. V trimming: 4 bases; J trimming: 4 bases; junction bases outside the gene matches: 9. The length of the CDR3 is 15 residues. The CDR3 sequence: CASSPLDRESTEAFF. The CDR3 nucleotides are TGCGCCAGCAGCCCGCTGGACAGGGAAAGCACTGAAGCTTTCTTT.

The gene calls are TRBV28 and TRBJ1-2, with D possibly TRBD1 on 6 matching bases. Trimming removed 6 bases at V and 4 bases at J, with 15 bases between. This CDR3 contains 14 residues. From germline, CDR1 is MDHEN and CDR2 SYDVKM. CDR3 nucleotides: TGTGCCAGCAGCATCGGACACAGGGCCTATGGCTACACCTTC. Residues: CASSIGHRAYGYTF.

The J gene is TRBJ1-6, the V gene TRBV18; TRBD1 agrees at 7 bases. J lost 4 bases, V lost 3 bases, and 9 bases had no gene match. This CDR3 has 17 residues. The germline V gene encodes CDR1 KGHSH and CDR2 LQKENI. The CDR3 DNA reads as TGTGCCAGCTCACCTCTGGCAGGGGGGAGTTATAATTCACCCCTCCACTTT. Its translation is CASSPLAGGSYNSPLHF. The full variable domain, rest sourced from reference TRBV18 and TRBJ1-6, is NAGVMQNPRHLVRRRGQEARLRCSPMKGHSHVYWYRQLPEEGLKFMVYLQKENIIDESGMPKERFSAEFPKEGPSILRIQQVVRGDSAAYFCASSPLAGGSYNSPLHFGNGTRLTVT.

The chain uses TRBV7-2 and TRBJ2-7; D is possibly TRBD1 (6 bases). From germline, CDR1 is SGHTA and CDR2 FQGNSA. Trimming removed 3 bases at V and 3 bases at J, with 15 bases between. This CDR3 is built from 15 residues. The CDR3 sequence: CASSFRGGGIYEQYF. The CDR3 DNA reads TGTGCCAGCAGCTTTAGGGGTGGGGGCATCTACGAGCAGTACTTC.

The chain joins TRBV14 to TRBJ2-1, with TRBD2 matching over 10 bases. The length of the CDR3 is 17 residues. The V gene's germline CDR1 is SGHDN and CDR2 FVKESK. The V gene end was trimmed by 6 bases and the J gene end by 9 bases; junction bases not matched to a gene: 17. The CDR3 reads CASSYSLASGSSSEQFF. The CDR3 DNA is TGTGCCAGCAGTTATTCCTTGGCTAGCGGGAGTAGTAGTGAGCAGTTCTTC.

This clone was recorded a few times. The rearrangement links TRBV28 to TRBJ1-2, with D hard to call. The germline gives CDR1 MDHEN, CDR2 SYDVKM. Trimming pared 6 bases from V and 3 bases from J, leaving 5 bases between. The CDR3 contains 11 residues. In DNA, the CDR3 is TGTGCCAGCAGGGAGGACTATGGCTACACCTTC. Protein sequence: CASREDYGYTF.

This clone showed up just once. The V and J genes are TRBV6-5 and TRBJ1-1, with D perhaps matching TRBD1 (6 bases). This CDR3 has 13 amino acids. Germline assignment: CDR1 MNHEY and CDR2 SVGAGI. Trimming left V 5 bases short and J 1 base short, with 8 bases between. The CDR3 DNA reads TGTGCCAGCAGTGAACAGGGGAACACTGAAGCTTTCTTT. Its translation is CASSEQGNTEAFF.

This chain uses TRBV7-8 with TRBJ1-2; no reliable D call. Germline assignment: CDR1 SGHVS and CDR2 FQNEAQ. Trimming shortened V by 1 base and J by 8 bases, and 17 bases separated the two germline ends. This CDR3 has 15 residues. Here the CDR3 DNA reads TGTGCCAGCAGCTTAGATCCCCCCGGGGTTGGCGGCTACACCTTC. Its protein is CASSLDPPGVGGYTF.

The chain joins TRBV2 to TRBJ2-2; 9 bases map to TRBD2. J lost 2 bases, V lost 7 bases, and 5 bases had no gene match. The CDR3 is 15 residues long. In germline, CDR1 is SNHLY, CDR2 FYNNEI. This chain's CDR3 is CASKQLAGNTGELFF. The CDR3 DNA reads TGTGCCAGCAAACAGCTAGCGGGAAACACCGGGGAGCTGTTTTTT. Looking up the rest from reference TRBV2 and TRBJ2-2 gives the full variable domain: EPEVTQTPSHQVTQMGQEVILRCVPISNHLYFYWYRQILGQKVEFLVSFYNNEISEKSEIFDDQFSVERPDGSNFTLKIRSTKLEDSAMYFCASKQLAGNTGELFFGEGSRLTVL.

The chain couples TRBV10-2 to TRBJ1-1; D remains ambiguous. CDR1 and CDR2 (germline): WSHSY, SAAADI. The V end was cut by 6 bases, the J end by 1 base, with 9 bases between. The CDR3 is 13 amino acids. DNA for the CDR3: TGCGCCAGCAGACTAGCCCAGAACACTGAAGCTTTCTTT. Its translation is CASRLAQNTEAFF.

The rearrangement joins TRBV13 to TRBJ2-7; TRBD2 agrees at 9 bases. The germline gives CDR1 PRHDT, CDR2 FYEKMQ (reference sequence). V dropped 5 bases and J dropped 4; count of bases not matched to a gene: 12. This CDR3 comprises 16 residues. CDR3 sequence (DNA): TGTGCCAGCAGCCCGGGACTAGCCCTTGACTTGTACGAGCAGTACTTC. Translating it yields CASSPGLALDLYEQYF. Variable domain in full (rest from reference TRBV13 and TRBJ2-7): AAGVIQSPRHLIKEKRETATLKCYPIPRHDTVYWYQQGPGQDPQFLISFYEKMQSDKGSIPDRFSAQQFSDYHSELNMSSLELGDSALYFCASSPGLALDLYEQYFGPGTRLTVT.

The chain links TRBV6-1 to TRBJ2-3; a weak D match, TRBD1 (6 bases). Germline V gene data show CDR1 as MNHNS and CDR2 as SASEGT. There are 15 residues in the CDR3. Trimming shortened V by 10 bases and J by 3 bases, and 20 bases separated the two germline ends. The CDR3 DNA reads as TGTGCCACCTGTCCCGGGACAATGGGAACAGATACGCAGTATTTT. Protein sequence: CATCPGTMGTDTQYF.

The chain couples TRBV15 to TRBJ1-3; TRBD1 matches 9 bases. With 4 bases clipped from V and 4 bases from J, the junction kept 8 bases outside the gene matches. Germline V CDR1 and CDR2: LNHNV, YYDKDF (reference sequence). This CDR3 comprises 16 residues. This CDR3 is CATSKVGQGRGNTIYF. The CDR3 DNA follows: TGTGCCACCAGCAAGGTTGGACAGGGGAGAGGAAACACCATATATTTT. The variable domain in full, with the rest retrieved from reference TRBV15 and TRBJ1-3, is DAMVIQNPRYQVTQFGKPVTLSCSQTLNHNVMYWYQQKSSQAPKLLFHYYDKDFNNEADTPDNFQSRRPNTSFCFLDIRSPGLGDTAMYLCATSKVGQGRGNTIYFGEGSWLTVV.

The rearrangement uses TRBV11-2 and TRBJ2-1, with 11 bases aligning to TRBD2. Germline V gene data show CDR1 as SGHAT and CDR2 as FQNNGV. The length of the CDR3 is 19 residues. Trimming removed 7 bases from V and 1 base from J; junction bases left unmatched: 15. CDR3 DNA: TGTGCCAGCACCGGAGGGGCTAGCGGGAGGCGGCATTCCTACAATGAGCAGTTCTTC. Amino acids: CASTGGASGRRHSYNEQFF.

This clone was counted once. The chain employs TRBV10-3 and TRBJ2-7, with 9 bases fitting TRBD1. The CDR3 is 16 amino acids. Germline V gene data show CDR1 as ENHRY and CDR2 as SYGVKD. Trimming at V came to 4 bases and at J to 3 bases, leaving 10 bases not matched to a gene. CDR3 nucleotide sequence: TGTGCCATCAGTGGCACCGGGACAGGGAGGGTCTACGAGCAGTACTTC. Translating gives CAISGTGTGRVYEQYF.

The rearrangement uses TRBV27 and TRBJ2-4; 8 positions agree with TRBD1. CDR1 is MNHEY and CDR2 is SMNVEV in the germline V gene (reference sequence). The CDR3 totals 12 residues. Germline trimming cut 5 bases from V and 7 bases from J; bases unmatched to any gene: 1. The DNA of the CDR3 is TGTGCCAGCAGTGACAGGGGTAACATTCAGTACTTC. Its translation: CASSDRGNIQYF.

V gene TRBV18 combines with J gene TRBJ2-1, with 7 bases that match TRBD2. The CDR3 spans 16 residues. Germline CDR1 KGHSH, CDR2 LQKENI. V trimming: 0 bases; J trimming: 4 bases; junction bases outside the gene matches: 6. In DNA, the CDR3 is TGTGCCAGCTCACCACCGGGGATCGGGAGGTACAATGAGCAGTTCTTC. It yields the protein CASSPPGIGRYNEQFF.

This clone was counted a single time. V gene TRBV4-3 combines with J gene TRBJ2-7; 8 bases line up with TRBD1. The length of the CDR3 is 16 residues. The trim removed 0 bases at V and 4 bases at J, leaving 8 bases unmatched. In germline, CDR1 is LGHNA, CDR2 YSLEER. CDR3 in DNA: TGCGCCAGCAGCCAAGAGAGGTGGACAGGGCCGTACGAGCAGTACTTC. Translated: CASSQERWTGPYEQYF.

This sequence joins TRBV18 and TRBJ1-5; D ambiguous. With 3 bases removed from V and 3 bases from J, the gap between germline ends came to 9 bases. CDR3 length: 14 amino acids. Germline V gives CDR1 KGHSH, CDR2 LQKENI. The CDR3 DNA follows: TGTGCCAGCTCACCCTCCGGGGACAATCAGCCCCAGCATTTT. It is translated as CASSPSGDNQPQHF.

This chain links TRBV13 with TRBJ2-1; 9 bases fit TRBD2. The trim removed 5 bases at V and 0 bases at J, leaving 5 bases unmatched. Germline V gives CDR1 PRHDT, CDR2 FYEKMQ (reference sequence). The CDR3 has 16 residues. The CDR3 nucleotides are TGTGCCAGCAGCGCCGGGACTAGCATCTCCTACAATGAGCAGTTCTTC. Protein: CASSAGTSISYNEQFF.

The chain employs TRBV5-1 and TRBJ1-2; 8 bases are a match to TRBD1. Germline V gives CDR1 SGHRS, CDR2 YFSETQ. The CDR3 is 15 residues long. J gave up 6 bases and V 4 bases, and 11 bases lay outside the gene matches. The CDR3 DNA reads TGCGCCAGCAGCCGGACCCCAGGGGGCCCGGATGGCTACACCTTC. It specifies CASSRTPGGPDGYTF.

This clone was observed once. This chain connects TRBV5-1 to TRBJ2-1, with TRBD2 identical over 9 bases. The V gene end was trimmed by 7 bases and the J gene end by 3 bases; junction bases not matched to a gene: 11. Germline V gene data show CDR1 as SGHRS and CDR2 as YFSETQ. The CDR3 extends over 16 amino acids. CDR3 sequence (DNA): TGCGCCAGCTCCTATCGGGGCGGGAGGGGCTACAATGAGCAGTTCTTC. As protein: CASSYRGGRGYNEQFF. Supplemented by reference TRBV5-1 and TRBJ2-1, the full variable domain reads KAGVTQTPRYLIKTRGQQVTLSCSPISGHRSVSWYQQTPGQGLQFLFEYFSETQRNKGNFPGRFSGRQFSNSRSEMNVSTLELGDSALYLCASSYRGGRGYNEQFFGPGTRLTVL.

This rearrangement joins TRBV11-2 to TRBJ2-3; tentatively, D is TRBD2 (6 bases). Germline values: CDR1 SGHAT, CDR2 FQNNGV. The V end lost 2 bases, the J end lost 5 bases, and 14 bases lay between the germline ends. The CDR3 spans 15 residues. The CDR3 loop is CASSLYVLGGDTQYF. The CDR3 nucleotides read TGTGCCAGCAGCTTATACGTATTGGGAGGAGATACGCAGTATTTT.

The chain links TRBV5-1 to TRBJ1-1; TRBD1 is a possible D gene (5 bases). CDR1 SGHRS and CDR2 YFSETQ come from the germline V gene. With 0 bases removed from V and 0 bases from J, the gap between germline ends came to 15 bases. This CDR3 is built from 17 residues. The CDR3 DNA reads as TGCGCCAGCAGCTTGGCCGGGGGGAGAGCTATGAACACTGAAGCTTTCTTT. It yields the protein CASSLAGGRAMNTEAFF. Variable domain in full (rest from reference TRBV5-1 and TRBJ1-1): KAGVTQTPRYLIKTRGQQVTLSCSPISGHRSVSWYQQTPGQGLQFLFEYFSETQRNKGNFPGRFSGRQFSNSRSEMNVSTLELGDSALYLCASSLAGGRAMNTEAFFGQGTRLTVV.